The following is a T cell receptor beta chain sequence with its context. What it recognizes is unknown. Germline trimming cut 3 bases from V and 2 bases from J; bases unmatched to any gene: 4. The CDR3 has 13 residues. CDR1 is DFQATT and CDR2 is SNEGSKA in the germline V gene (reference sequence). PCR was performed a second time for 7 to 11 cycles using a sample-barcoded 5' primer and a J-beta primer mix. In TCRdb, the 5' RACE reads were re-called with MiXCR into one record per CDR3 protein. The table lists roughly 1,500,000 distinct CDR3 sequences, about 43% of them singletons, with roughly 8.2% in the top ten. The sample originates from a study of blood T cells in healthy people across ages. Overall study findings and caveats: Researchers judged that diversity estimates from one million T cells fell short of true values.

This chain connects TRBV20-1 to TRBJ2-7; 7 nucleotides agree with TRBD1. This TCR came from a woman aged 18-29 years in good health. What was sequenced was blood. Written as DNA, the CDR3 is TGCAGTGCTAGTGGGGACAGAGCCTACGAGCAGTACTTC. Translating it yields CSASGDRAYEQYF.